The present T cell receptor (beta chain) was sequenced within a study of cytomegalovirus exposure and HLA in healthy donors. Germline V gene lookup returns CDR1 MDHEN and CDR2 SYDVKM. The CDR3 length is 20 residues. V gave up 6 bases and J gave up 0 bases; unmatched junction bases: 20. Study-wide findings and caveats: Some V segments, including TRBV6-2 and TRBV6-3, were excluded as indistinguishable. TCR beta sequences numbering 15,000 to 20,000 were associated with HLA alleles at 0.05 false discovery rate in a later analysis. Previously analyzed data showed that most TCR beta V segments were productive at a frequency of about 90% or about 30%. Three chains linked to CMV were shown in vitro to be specific for CMV antigens.

The PCR employed 60 Vbeta primers together with 13 Jbeta primers. Assay used: immunoSEQ multiplex PCR; TCRdb lists only in-frame clones, some missing. The sample consists of under 150,000 clones, more than 75% of them appearing once. With regard to this clone: Its antigen is unidentified.

This clonotype was sampled from a man aged 18 to 30 in good health and CMV-seronegative. The material sequenced was PBMCs. This chain uses TRBV28 with TRBJ1-1; 9 bases fit TRBD1. CDR3 protein: CASSQSFTLDWTGVNTEAFF. The DNA of the CDR3 is TGTGCCAGCAGCCAATCTTTTACCCTTGATTGGACAGGGGTGAACACTGAAGCTTTCTTT. Variable domain in full (rest from reference TRBV28 and TRBJ1-1): DVKVTQSSRYLVKRTGEKVFLECVQDMDHENMFWYRQDPGLGLRLIYFSYDVKMKEKGDIPEGYSVSREKKERFSLILESASTNQTSMYLCASSQSFTLDWTGVNTEAFFGQGTRLTVV.